This entry features one TCR beta chain sequence. The sample originates from a study of cytomegalovirus exposure and HLA in healthy donors. Sequencing was performed with immunoSEQ multiplex PCR; in TCRdb, only in-frame clones are kept and a portion is missing. The sample has some 49,000 clones, 92% seen once. Germline V gene lookup returns CDR1 WSHSY and CDR2 SAAADI. V was trimmed by 8 bases and J by 1 base, leaving 12 bases between them. The CDR3 is made up of 13 amino acids. Sequenced sample: PBMCs. The receptor was isolated from a man between 18 and 35 years old in good health and CMV-seronegative. The chain couples TRBV10-2 to TRBJ2-7; perhaps TRBD2 as D (6 bases). The CDR3 coding sequence is TGCGCCAGCTGTCCCGGGACTTCCTACGAGCAGTACTTC. Amino acid sequence: CASCPGTSYEQYF.